This TCR beta chain comes out of a study of OX40 agonist ivuxolimab in advanced cancers. Overall study: Eligibility rules accepted prior anti-PD-1, anti-PD-L1 or anti-CTLA-4 therapy, and around 40% had some. A partial response was reached by three patients: one with hepatocellular carcinoma and two with cutaneous melanoma.

Germline V lookup: CDR1 SEHNR, CDR2 FQNEAQ (reference sequence). The CDR3 totals 16 residues. Trimming left V 5 bases short and J 7 bases short, with 18 bases between. At cycle 4 day 1, cycle 7 day 1, and baseline, blood was sampled. This clone was counted once. Its antigen is not identified. Broader study findings: Certain nonresponding patients likewise had low normalized T-cell clonal expansion.

The assay was immunoSEQ multiplex PCR, and TCRdb's table has in-frame clones only and misses some. The sample contains approximately 42,000 clones, about 81% of which appear only once. This clonotype originated in an adult with an advanced solid tumor such as melanoma, head and neck, liver or kidney cancer. This sample comprised CD4+ or CD8+ T cells sorted from blood, obtained in a trial of the OX40 agonist ivuxolimab. V usage is TRBV7-9 and J usage is TRBJ1-6; the D gene is possibly TRBD1 (5 bases). The CDR3 here is CASSLTRSQGNSPLHF. CDR3 DNA sequence: TGTGCCAGCAGCCTGACCAGGAGCCAGGGCAATTCACCCCTCCACTTT.